The sequence of this TCR beta chain was determined in a study of T cell repertoires in cytomegalovirus infection. The wider study: Based on public TCR beta signatures, there were indications of CMV infection and of a matching HLA type. Study outcomes and limitations: HLA-C-restricted CMV-specific TCR beta clonotypes prevailed in the ex vivo response.

From the reads, TCRdb called clonotypes with MiXCR, one entry per CDR3 protein. The sample shows approximately 220,000 distinct CDR3 sequences, roughly two fifths of them seen only once. To note about this clonotype: Its specificity is not known.

CDR1 MNHEY and CDR2 SMNVEV come from the germline V gene (reference sequence). Trimming removed 4 bases from V and 5 bases from J, with 12 bases in between. The CDR3 length is 14 residues. The chain combines TRBV27 with TRBJ2-1, with D perhaps TRBD1 (6 bases). The material sequenced was CD8+ T cells from cultured PBMCs, taken from culture after CMV antigen stimulation. The clonotype originates from a human donor in good health (CMV status not recorded). Some clones in this sample may be carry-over from other donors' samples. The CDR3: CASSSSRQDNEQFF. CDR3 nucleotide sequence: TGTGCCAGCAGTTCCTCCCGACAGGACAATGAGCAGTTCTTC.